These 23 T cell receptor beta chains were sequenced from one sample in a study of blood T cell repertoires in COVID-19 (dated by TCRdb to 2018 to 2020). Receptor libraries were prepared by the immunoSEQ multiplex PCR assay. TCRdb holds this immuneACCESS table with in-frame rearrangements only. Some clones are missing; in checked studies, unresolved V genes explain under half, and the rest has no known cause. Here the sample has roughly 95,000 clones; 70% to 85% occur a single time. The top ten hold approximately 24% of the sample. Sample: peripheral blood. These receptors all stem from a human donor in a cohort sampled during active COVID-19.

CDR3 sequence: CAIRGGDSQSYEQYF. CDR3 bases: TGTGCCATCCGTGGGGGGGACAGTCAGTCCTACGAGCAGTACTTC. The chain is built from TRBV10-3 and TRBJ2-7; D tentatively reads TRBD1 or TRBD2 (7 bases each). V lost 8 bases and J lost 1, with 18 bases in between. Looked up from germline, CDR1 is ENHRY and CDR2 is SYGVKD. CDR3 length equals 15 residues.

The genes are TRBV28 and TRBJ1-6, with D unclear. CDR3 length: 15 residues. Trimming cost V 5 bases and J 7 bases, with 15 bases left between them. Germline V gene lookup returns CDR1 MDHEN and CDR2 SYDVKM. The DNA of the CDR3 is TGTGCCAGCAGTCGATATCTTGGCGGCAATTCACCCCTCCACTTT. It yields the protein CASSRYLGGNSPLHF.

In its sample, this clone was seen a few times. The J gene is TRBJ2-7, the V gene TRBV4-1; 7 nucleotides agree with TRBD1. Trimming cost V 3 bases and J 4 bases; bases outside gene matches: 9. CDR3 size: 15 residues. In germline, CDR1 is MGHRA, CDR2 YSYEKL. The CDR3 reads CASSQAMGQFYEQYF. CDR3 coding DNA: TGCGCCAGCAGCCAGGCCATGGGACAGTTTTACGAGCAGTACTTC.

The chain joins TRBV7-8 to TRBJ1-3, with D unclear. The CDR3 runs 14 residues. CDR1 SGHVS and CDR2 FQNEAQ come from the germline V gene. The ends were cut back, 4 bases at V and 0 bases at J, with 7 bases in the middle. CDR3 residues: CASSSGLSGNTIYF. The CDR3 nucleotides read TGTGCCAGCAGCTCTGGGCTCTCTGGAAACACCATATATTTT.

J is TRBJ1-2 and V is TRBV12-3 or TRBV12-4; D remains ambiguous. The CDR3 extends over 12 amino acids. Between the trimmed V and J ends, which lost 5 bases and 5 bases, there was a span of 9 bases. CDR3 DNA sequence: TGTGCCAGCAGTATCGGAGGGTATGGCTACACCTTC. It translates to CASSIGGYGYTF.

To note about this clone: At one of its ends the junction is not consistent with the germline gene, which may arise from a read error. This rearrangement joins TRBV11-2 to TRBJ1-2; D is possibly TRBD1 (5 bases). This CDR3 spans 13 amino acids. Germline assignment: CDR1 SGHAT and CDR2 FQNNGV. The CDR3 nucleotides are TGTGCCAGCAGCTTAGGGGGCCTCTATAGCTACACCTTC. Encoded protein: CASSLGGLYSYTF. Combining the CDR3 with reference TRBV11-2 and TRBJ1-2 gives the whole variable domain EAGVAQSPRYKIIEKRQSVAFWCNPISGHATLYWYQQILGQGPKLLIQFQNNGVVDDSQLPKDRFSAERLKGVDSTLKIQPAKLEDSAVYLCASSLGGLYSYTFGSGTRLTVV.

The chain joins TRBV19 to TRBJ1-2; a possible D gene is TRBD1 (6 bases). The CDR3 is 14 amino acids. V was cut by 2 bases and J by 7 bases, with 14 bases left in between. Germline V CDR1 and CDR2: LNHDA, SQIVND (reference sequence). The CDR3 nucleotides read TGTGCCAGTAGTATAAATCAGGGGCGCGGTGGCTACACCTTC. Translated: CASSINQGRGGYTF.

This clone was counted only a few times. The chain uses TRBV18 and TRBJ1-5, with 7 nucleotides matching TRBD1. Germline CDR1 KGHSH, CDR2 LQKENI. The V segment lost 3 bases and the J segment 0 bases; nucleotides outside the gene matches: 5. The CDR3 length is 16 residues. The DNA for the CDR3 is TGTGCCAGCTCACCCTCGGGACAGATTAGCAATCAGCCCCAGCATTTT. This gives the protein CASSPSGQISNQPQHF. Based on the CDR3 plus reference TRBV18 and TRBJ1-5, the full variable domain is NAGVMQNPRHLVRRRGQEARLRCSPMKGHSHVYWYRQLPEEGLKFMVYLQKENIIDESGMPKERFSAEFPKEGPSILRIQQVVRGDSAAYFCASSPSGQISNQPQHFGDGTRLSIL.

This clone has only a few counts. The rearrangement links TRBV7-2 to TRBJ1-5; D remains unclear. Germline CDR1 is SGHTA and CDR2 is FQGNSA. V gave up 5 bases and J gave up 0 bases, with 11 bases separating them. The CDR3 loop spans 15 amino acids. CDR3 DNA sequence: TGTGCCAGCAGCCTCGGGAGAAATAGCAATCAGCCCCAGCATTTT. Translation: CASSLGRNSNQPQHF. The full variable domain, in which reference TRBV7-2 and TRBJ1-5 provide the parts outside the CDR3, is GAGVSQSPSNKVTEKGKDVELRCDPISGHTALYWYRQSLGQGLEFLIYFQGNSAPDKSGLPSDRFSAERTGGSVSTLTIQRTQQEDSAVYLCASSLGRNSNQPQHFGDGTRLSIL.

V and J are TRBV6-5 and TRBJ1-3; possibly TRBD1 for D (5 bases). This CDR3 comprises 14 residues. Germline V gives CDR1 MNHEY, CDR2 SVGAGI. The germline V and J ends were trimmed by 6 bases and 1 base, with 10 bases remaining between them. The CDR3 region has the DNA TGTGCCAGCAGCTCCAGACAGTCTGGAAACACCATATATTTT. This gives the protein CASSSRQSGNTIYF.

The rearrangement uses TRBV3-1 (or the pseudogene TRBV3-2) and TRBJ1-1, with TRBD1 as a possible D gene (5 bases). CDR3 length equals 16 residues. Trimming removed 4 bases at V and 2 bases at J, with 17 bases between. Germline V CDR1 and CDR2: LGHDT, YNNKEL (reference sequence). The CDR3 loop is CASSRSPQGFNTEAFF. DNA for the CDR3: TGTGCCAGCAGCCGGTCCCCCCAGGGCTTTAACACTGAAGCTTTCTTT.

The V call is TRBV2, the J call TRBJ1-5, with D possibly being TRBD1 (6 bases). V lost 5 bases, J lost 5 bases, and 13 bases lay in between. The CDR3 sequence is 14 residues long. Germline-derived CDR1 and CDR2 are SNHLY and FYNNEI. The CDR3 is CASSPGRGDQPQHF. CDR3 DNA: TGTGCCAGCAGTCCCGGGAGGGGGGATCAGCCCCAGCATTTT.

This chain joins TRBV28 and TRBJ1-3, with 9 nucleotides matching TRBD1. Germline CDR1 is MDHEN and CDR2 is SYDVKM. The length of the CDR3 is 16 residues. V lost 5 bases and J lost 4; bases outside the gene matches: 9. CDR3 region: CASSTPGQGSGNTIYF. In DNA form, the CDR3 reads TGTGCCAGCAGTACTCCGGGACAGGGATCCGGAAACACCATATATTTT.

This chain connects TRBV7-3 to TRBJ2-5, with TRBD2 matching over 11 bases. This CDR3 spans 15 amino acids. Germline values: CDR1 SGHTA, CDR2 FQGTGA. V was pared by 5 bases and J by 4 bases, with 6 bases of the junction left unmatched. The CDR3 reads CASSRTGTSGETQYF. CDR3 nucleotides: TGTGCCAGCAGCCGAACCGGGACTAGCGGAGAGACCCAGTACTTC. The complete variable domain, with remaining parts taken from reference TRBV7-3 and TRBJ2-5, reads GAGVSQTPSNKVTEKGKYVELRCDPISGHTALYWYRQSLGQGPEFLIYFQGTGAADDSGLPNDRFFAVRPEGSVSTLKIQRTERGDSAVYLCASSRTGTSGETQYFGPGTRLLVL.

In this sample, this clone turned up a few times. The chain combines TRBV11-2 with TRBJ1-3; D is perhaps TRBD1 (5 bases). This CDR3 comprises 17 residues. Germline V gene sequence: CDR1 SGHAT, CDR2 FQNNGV. The V gene lost 1 base and the J gene lost 4 bases, with 17 bases spanning the gap. The DNA of the CDR3 is TGTGCCAGCAGCTTAGGAAAGGGGCAGACCTTCGGAAACACCATATATTTT. It translates to CASSLGKGQTFGNTIYF.

J is TRBJ2-2 and V is TRBV7-2, with D unresolved. V was clipped by 1 base and J by 3 bases, with 6 bases between them. The CDR3 sequence is 14 residues long. Germline lookup yields CDR1 SGHTA and CDR2 FQGNSA. The CDR3 spells CASSLGRDTGELFF. As DNA, the CDR3 is TGTGCCAGCAGCTTAGGCCGGGACACCGGGGAGCTGTTTTTT.

This chain joins TRBV2 and TRBJ1-3; D is perhaps TRBD1 (6 bases). CDR1 is SNHLY and CDR2 is FYNNEI in the germline V gene. The CDR3 runs 13 residues. Trimming left V 9 bases short and J 4 bases short, with 13 bases between. This CDR3 is CARQQGSGNTIYF. CDR3 sequence (DNA): TGTGCCAGGCAACAGGGCTCAGGAAACACCATATATTTT.

This sequence joins TRBV6-5 and TRBJ2-5, with D unresolved. The CDR3 is made up of 13 amino acids. V was clipped by 2 bases and J by 2 bases, with 6 bases between them. CDR1 and CDR2 from the germline V gene are MNHEY and SVGAGI. The CDR3: CASSYLRQETQYF. In DNA form, the CDR3 reads TGTGCCAGCAGTTACCTCCGGCAAGAGACCCAGTACTTC.

The chain couples TRBV6-5 to TRBJ2-2; TRBD1 might be the D (6 bases). The CDR3 has 13 amino acids. Trimming cost V 11 bases and J 6 bases, with 16 bases left between them. The germline V gene has CDR1 MNHEY and CDR2 SVGAGI. The CDR3 here is CAARDIEAGELFF. CDR3 bases: TGTGCCGCCCGGGACATTGAGGCCGGGGAGCTGTTTTTT.

The chain links TRBV2 to TRBJ2-4; TRBD1 is a possible D gene (7 bases). Germline loops: CDR1 SNHLY, CDR2 FYNNEI. The CDR3 runs 13 residues. Trimming cost V 6 bases and J 6 bases, with 12 bases left between them. The CDR3 region has the DNA TGTGCCAGCAGGGAGGGGGCGGGAAACATTCAGTACTTC. It translates to CASREGAGNIQYF.

This clone was seen only a few times. The chain recombines TRBV6-5 with TRBJ1-5; no reliable D call. V was cut by 8 bases and J by 5 bases, with 13 bases left in between. Germline lookup yields CDR1 MNHEY and CDR2 SVGAGI. CDR3 length equals 13 residues. This chain's CDR3 is CASGVKSHQPQHF. CDR3 nucleotides: TGTGCCAGCGGAGTCAAGAGTCATCAGCCCCAGCATTTT.

This clone was detected only a few times. The V and J genes are TRBV7-9 and TRBJ2-6, with a weak D call TRBD2 (5 bases). Germline lookup yields CDR1 SEHNR and CDR2 FQNEAQ (reference sequence). The V gene lost 7 bases and the J gene lost 1 base, with 11 bases spanning the gap. The CDR3 has 15 residues. DNA for the CDR3: TGTGCCAGCACCCAACGGGGTTCTGGGGCCAACGTCCTGACTTTC. This codes for CASTQRGSGANVLTF.

The chain carries TRBV19 and TRBJ1-1; the D gene is possibly TRBD1 (5 bases). The V and J ends lost 4 bases and 1 base respectively, with 10 bases between them. CDR3 length equals 14 residues. Looked up from germline, CDR1 is LNHDA and CDR2 is SQIVND (reference sequence). The CDR3 sequence is CASSKARANTEAFF. DNA for the CDR3: TGTGCCAGTAGTAAGGCCAGGGCGAACACTGAAGCTTTCTTT.